One TCR beta chain is described in this entry. There is no known antigen for this receptor. Base qualities are not recorded, but no much larger clone differs from it by a single base. Explained via the paper, the treatment or condition label denotes: in vitro stimulation with specific CMV peptide epitopes to enrich CMV-specific T cells. The data were taken from a study of T cell repertoires in cytomegalovirus infection (dated 2019 in TCRdb). In terms of the full investigation: Peptide stimulations targeted recently identified HLA-C-restricted CMV epitopes, whose presentation resists viral immunomodulation, together with well-studied HLA-B-restricted epitopes. Because public TCR beta signatures pointed to carriage of CMV infection together with the matching HLA type, the HLA type of each donor mattered for the analysis.

The sequencer listed for this sample is Illumina HiSeq 1500. TCRdb took the public reads, trimmed them with fastp at Q25, ran MiXCR for clone calling and kept in-frame beta chains. Rows merge per CDR3 protein into single entries with the most common DNA and genes. This sample lists around 800,000 distinct CDR3 sequences; roughly 33% were detected once. The ten most abundant clones make up 9.5% to 15% of the sample. Counted from cysteine to phenylalanine, this CDR3 has 16 amino acids. The kept DNA is CDR3 alone, 48 bases in frame from the first base. V loses 3 bases, J loses 0 bases, and the germline ends lie 14 bases apart. Sequences LNHDA (CDR1) and SQIVND (CDR2) are obtained from the germline V gene (reference sequence). Findings and caveats that apply to the study as a whole: In both this cohort and an independent cohort of 350 to 400 donors, the cumulative frequency of public TCR beta family members distinguished carriers of CMV infection plus the relevant HLA type. The ex vivo response was dominated by HLA-C-restricted CMV-specific TCR beta clonotypes, which also provided the single most frequent clonotype in two of eight donors.

This TCR came from a human donor in good health (CMV status not recorded). Some clones in this sample may be carry-over from other donors' samples. This material consisted of cultured CD8+ T cells from PBMCs, taken from culture after CMV antigen stimulation. Rearrangement joined TRBV19 to TRBJ1-1, with the D gene call left open. The nucleotides are TGTGCCAGTAGTATGAATCCCGCTCGGGTGAACACTGAAGCTTTCTTT. This is translated as CASSMNPARVNTEAFF. The reference TRBV19 and TRBJ1-1 proteins fill in what lies around the CDR3, so the full variable domain reads DGGITQSPKYLFRKEGQNVTLSCEQNLNHDAMYWYRQDPGQGLRLIYYSQIVNDFQKGDIAEGYSVSREKKESFPLTVTSAQKNPTAFYLCASSMNPARVNTEAFFGQGTRLTVV.